The 7 T cell receptor beta chains given below trace back to one sample, sequenced in a study of cytomegalovirus exposure and HLA in healthy donors. Assay used: immunoSEQ multiplex PCR; TCRdb lists only in-frame clones, some missing. The data show roughly 62,000 clones, roughly 90% seen once. Specimen: PBMCs. These receptors came from a young woman in good health and CMV-seronegative.

DNA for the CDR3: TGTGCCAGCAGCGTAGGTAGTGCGGGAGTTGTAGGTACGCAGTATTTT. Protein sequence: CASSVGSAGVVGTQYF. V gene TRBV9 combines with J gene TRBJ2-3, with 7 bases that match TRBD2. The germline gives CDR1 SGDLS, CDR2 YYNGEE. The CDR3 is 16 residues long. J was trimmed by 8 bases and V by 0 bases; bases with no gene match: 12.

The chain links TRBV25-1 to TRBJ1-2, with D perhaps matching TRBD1 (6 bases). Germline lookup yields CDR1 MGHDK and CDR2 SYGVNS. This CDR3 spans 14 amino acids. The V end was cut by 1 base, the J end by 3 bases, with 9 bases between. CDR3 coding DNA: TGTGCCAGCAGTGAATGGGCAGGGGACTATGGCTACACCTTC. Amino acids: CASSEWAGDYGYTF.

The chain couples TRBV30 to TRBJ2-3; the match to TRBD1 covers 8 bases. V lost 3 bases to trimming and J lost 2 bases; unmatched junction nucleotides: 10. This CDR3 comprises 16 residues. Germline V CDR1 and CDR2: GTSNPN, SVGIG (reference sequence). The CDR3 is CAWSDPGQDLTDTQYF. The CDR3 coding sequence is TGTGCCTGGAGCGACCCGGGACAGGACCTCACAGATACGCAGTATTTT.

The rearrangement links TRBV7-3 to TRBJ1-2, with D possibly being TRBD1 (5 bases). The CDR3 consists of 14 residues. V was clipped by 5 bases and J by 7 bases, with 17 bases between them. The germline V gene has CDR1 SGHTA and CDR2 FQGTGA. CDR3: CASSPRGGYRGYTF. CDR3 coding DNA: TGTGCCAGCAGCCCGCGCGGGGGATATCGTGGCTACACCTTC.

The chain carries TRBV29-1 and TRBJ1-5, with D maybe TRBD1 (5 bases). Germline CDR1 SQVTM, CDR2 ANQGSEA. V was pared by 0 bases and J by 6 bases, with 12 bases between. The CDR3 covers 14 residues. DNA of the CDR3: TGCAGCGTTGAAGAAGGGACGGGGGGTCAGCCCCAGCATTTT. Translating it yields CSVEEGTGGQPQHF.

The rearrangement uses TRBV5-6 and TRBJ2-6; 7 positions match TRBD1. CDR1 and CDR2 (germline): SGHDT, YYEEEE. V lost 1 base, J lost 2 bases, and 0 bases stayed unmatched. This CDR3 has 15 residues. CDR3 region: CASSLTGAGANVLTF. The DNA for the CDR3 is TGTGCCAGCAGCTTGACAGGGGCTGGGGCCAACGTCCTGACTTTC.

This chain links TRBV6-1 with TRBJ2-2, with a tentative D call TRBD1 (7 bases). Trimming pared 3 bases from V and 5 bases from J, leaving 16 bases between. Germline values: CDR1 MNHNS, CDR2 SASEGT. CDR3 length equals 16 residues. The CDR3 loop reads CASSDGRQGWTGELFF. The CDR3 coding sequence is TGTGCCAGCAGTGACGGGAGACAGGGTTGGACCGGGGAGCTGTTTTTT.